These T cell receptor beta chains were read from a single sample in a study of OX40 agonist ivuxolimab in advanced cancers. This table comes from immunoSEQ multiplex PCR, and its TCRdb copy is limited to in-frame clones, with some not included. Found here are tens of thousands of clones, more than 75% of them singletons; the top ten hold 1.1%. The source material was CD4+ or CD8+ T cells sorted from blood, sampled in a trial of the OX40 agonist ivuxolimab. These receptors originate from an adult with an advanced solid tumor such as melanoma, head and neck, liver or kidney cancer. The CDR3 runs from the conserved cysteine through the conserved F or W. D genes are given only for firm matches. Some rows mark clone size as missing; the rest say once, few, many or name a class of expanded clone.

size	D	J	V	DNA	CDR3
few	TRBD1	TRBJ1-1	TRBV11-2	TGTGCCAGCAGCGTAACACAGGGGGGTGAAGCTTTCTTT	CASSVTQGGEAFF
.	.	TRBJ2-2	TRBV30	TGTGCCTGGAGTCGGTTTCCCGGGGAGCTGTTTTTT	CAWSRFPGELFF
.	.	TRBJ1-5	TRBV2	TGTGCCAGCAGTGATAATAGCAATCAGCCCCAGCATTTT	CASSDNSNQPQHF
.	.	TRBJ2-1	TRBV7-2	TGTGCCAGCAGCTTAGCAGTGGGGCCGGGTGAGCAGTTCTTC	CASSLAVGPGEQFF
.	TRBD2	TRBJ2-7	TRBV28	TGTGCCAGTACGACTAGCGAACACTACGAGCAGTACTTC	CASTTSEHYEQYF
.	.	TRBJ1-2	TRBV19	TGTGCCAGTATCCCTCGGGGGAGGGGTGACTGCGGCTACACCTTC	CASIPRGRGDCGYTF
.	TRBD2	TRBJ2-1	TRBV19	TGTGCCAGTAGTTACCGGCAAGTAGCGGGAGAAGGGTACAATGAGCAGTTCTTC	CASSYRQVAGEGYNEQFF
.	TRBD2	TRBJ2-3	TRBV13	TGTGCCAGCAGCTTAGAAGCGGGGGCCACAGATACGCAGTATTTT	CASSLEAGATDTQYF
.	.	TRBJ2-3	TRBV6-1	TGTGCCAGCAGTGAAGCGGGGCAGGGGAGCGGCACAGATACGCAGTATTTT	CASSEAGQGSGTDTQYF
.	.	TRBJ2-7	TRBV13	TGTGCCAGCAGCTCCACAACGGACCACGAGCAGTACTTC	CASSSTTDHEQYF
.	.	TRBJ2-5	TRBV5-6	TGTGCCAGCAGCTTAAGTACTAGATTGGAGACCCAGTACTTC	CASSLSTRLETQYF
.	.	TRBJ2-5	TRBV29-1	TGCAGCGGGGGAGACGAGACCCAGTACTTC	CSGGDETQYF